Each of the 6 T cell receptor beta chains below was sequenced from the same sample in a study of cytomegalovirus exposure and HLA in healthy donors. The PCR contained 60 Vbeta and 13 Jbeta primers. Assay: immunoSEQ multiplex PCR; the TCRdb copy retains only in-frame clones and omits some. The sample yields 75,000 to 85,000 clones, around 82% seen once. Specimen: PBMCs. The receptors derive from a male donor in good health and CMV-seronegative.

This clone was seen only once. The chain is built from TRBV2 and TRBJ1-1; 8 nucleotides line up with TRBD1. With V trimmed by 6 bases and J by 7 bases, 10 bases remained unmatched. Germline V lookup: CDR1 SNHLY, CDR2 FYNNEI. This CDR3 has 14 residues. This chain's CDR3 is CASRPQGAGGEAFF. The CDR3 nucleotides are TGTGCCAGCAGGCCCCAGGGGGCTGGTGGTGAAGCTTTCTTT.

V usage is TRBV12-2 and J usage is TRBJ1-5. TRBV12-2 is assigned pseudogene status. This CDR3 has 20 amino acids. The CDR3 DNA reads as TGTGCAAGTCGCTTAAGTTTCACGAAGATGACCGGGAAAAGCGATCAGCCCCAGCATTTT. Residues: CASRLSFTKMTGKSDQPQHF.

V and J are TRBV11-2 and TRBJ2-2; 8 bases align to TRBD1. The CDR3 contains 16 residues. The V gene end was trimmed by 5 bases and the J gene end by 3 bases; junction bases not matched to a gene: 8. In germline, CDR1 is SGHAT, CDR2 FQNNGV. The CDR3 spells CASSALRGQDTGELFF. The CDR3 nucleotides are TGTGCCAGCAGCGCCCTTCGGGGACAGGACACCGGGGAGCTGTTTTTT.

This sequence joins TRBV30 and TRBJ2-1; 8 positions agree with TRBD1. The CDR3 contains 16 residues. In germline, CDR1 is GTSNPN, CDR2 SVGIG (reference sequence). Losses at the gene ends were 1 base for V and 3 bases for J; bases not matched to a gene: 8. The CDR3 DNA is TGTGCCTGGAGTGGGGATCGACAGGGGTTCTACAATGAGCAGTTCTTC. Encoded protein: CAWSGDRQGFYNEQFF.

This sequence joins TRBV6-6 and TRBJ1-2; TRBD1 might be the D (6 bases). The V and J ends lost 11 bases and 2 bases respectively, with 15 bases between them. CDR3 length: 13 amino acids. Looked up from germline, CDR1 is MNHNY and CDR2 is SVGAGI (reference sequence). DNA of the CDR3: TGTGCCGGACGATCAGGGGAAAACTATGGCTACACCTTC. This gives the protein CAGRSGENYGYTF.

The genes are TRBV9 and TRBJ2-7; tentatively, D is TRBD1 (5 bases). Per germline, CDR1 SGDLS and CDR2 YYNGEE. V was clipped by 0 bases and J by 6 bases, with 16 bases between them. This CDR3 contains 15 residues. For the CDR3, the DNA is TGTGCCAGCAGCGTAGACCAGGGCGAAGGGGTCGAGCAGTACTTC. Its protein is CASSVDQGEGVEQYF.